Shown below are 18 T cell receptor beta chains from a single sample sequenced in a study of Ad26.COV2.S vaccination and SARS-CoV-2 variants. The treatment is: roughly 20 received Ad26.COV2.S at low or high dose, single or two shots; 5 received placebo; per-sample allocation not given. Sampling was performed 63 days after the first vaccine or placebo injection. Some clones are missing from TCRdb's copy, which holds only in-frame ones; the method was immunoSEQ multiplex PCR. The sample lists 250,000 or so clones; roughly 89% were seen once. This specimen was peripheral blood, taken in a trial of Ad26.COV2.S vaccine versus placebo. The origin of the receptors is a person between 18 and 59 years old who received the Ad26.COV2.S COVID-19 vaccine or a placebo.

This sequence joins TRBV6-5 and TRBJ1-2; D ambiguous. The CDR3 totals 14 residues. CDR1 is MNHEY, CDR2 SVGAGI, per germline. Trimming took 6 bases from V and 4 from J, leaving 15 bases between them. CDR3 in DNA: TGTGCCAGCAGCGGAAGCTGGGATGGCTATGGCTACACCTTC. It encodes CASSGSWDGYGYTF.

This clone appeared once. The chain couples TRBV30 to TRBJ2-7; D might be TRBD2 (5 bases). Trimming left V 2 bases short and J 2 bases short, with 19 bases between. In germline, CDR1 is GTSNPN, CDR2 SVGIG (reference sequence). This CDR3 is 16 amino acids long. The CDR3 here is CAWSPQRGPRAYEQYF. In DNA, the CDR3 is TGTGCCTGGAGTCCCCAGCGCGGGCCAAGGGCCTACGAGCAGTACTTC.

This clone was counted once. The chain recombines TRBV19 with TRBJ2-1; the D gene is possibly TRBD2 (6 bases). V was shortened by 5 bases and J by 12 bases, with 17 bases between the two germline ends. The CDR3 sequence is 13 residues long. CDR1 and CDR2 (germline): LNHDA, SQIVND (reference sequence). The CDR3 sequence: CASSPGLQESQFF. Here the CDR3 DNA reads TGTGCCAGTAGTCCGGGACTCCAAGAATCGCAGTTCTTC.

CDR3 sequence reads: CSVDSPQGTDTQYF. The CDR3 DNA sequence: TGCAGCGTTGACAGCCCTCAGGGGACAGATACGCAGTATTTT. This rearrangement joins TRBV29-1 to TRBJ2-3; possible D gene TRBD1, 6 bases. The ends were cut back, 3 bases at V and 3 bases at J, with 13 bases in the middle. The V gene's germline CDR1 is SQVTM and CDR2 ANQGSEA. This CDR3 has 14 residues.

The CDR3 loop reads CASSYGGNGYTF. The CDR3 DNA follows: TGTGCCAGCAGCTATGGGGGGAATGGCTACACCTTC. The rearrangement joins TRBV6-6 to TRBJ1-2; D perhaps matches TRBD1 (5 bases). This CDR3 has 12 residues. In germline, CDR1 is MNHNY, CDR2 SVGAGI (reference sequence). V was clipped by 6 bases and J by 6 bases, with 11 bases between them.

The V and J genes are TRBV5-1 and TRBJ1-4; D might be TRBD1 (5 bases). The germline V gene has CDR1 SGHRS and CDR2 YFSETQ. CDR3 length equals 15 residues. V lost 7 bases and J 3 bases, leaving 16 bases between the germline ends. The CDR3 loop reads CASSSYGHPNEKLFF. CDR3 DNA sequence: TGCGCCAGCTCCTCGTACGGACACCCTAATGAAAAACTGTTTTTT.

The rearrangement uses TRBV4-3 and TRBJ2-3, with D possibly TRBD2 on 5 matching bases. The germline CDR1 and CDR2 sequences are LGHNA and YSLEER. The germline V and J ends were trimmed by 2 bases and 0 bases, with 9 bases remaining between them. The CDR3 runs 15 residues. CDR3 sequence reads: CASSQMRESTDTQYF. The CDR3 nucleotides read TGCGCCAGCAGCCAAATGAGGGAGAGCACAGATACGCAGTATTTT.

The V and J genes are TRBV7-3 and TRBJ1-1; 7 nucleotides align to TRBD1. The CDR3 consists of 14 residues. With V trimmed by 5 bases and J by 5 bases, 8 bases remained unmatched. Germline CDR1 and CDR2: SGHTA and FQGTGA. CDR3 region: CASSPTTGNTEAFF. The DNA for the CDR3 is TGTGCCAGCAGCCCCACGACAGGGAATACTGAAGCTTTCTTT.

This rearrangement joins TRBV7-8 to TRBJ2-7, with 13 bases matching TRBD2. The germline CDR1 and CDR2 sequences are SGHVS and FQNEAQ. This CDR3 has 16 amino acids. Losses at the gene ends were 5 bases for V and 1 base for J; bases not matched to a gene: 5. The CDR3 protein is CASSRGLAGSSYEQYF. The CDR3 DNA follows: TGTGCCAGCAGCCGGGGACTAGCGGGGTCTTCCTACGAGCAGTACTTC.

The V call is TRBV9, the J call TRBJ2-7; D is perhaps TRBD2 (6 bases). CDR3 length: 14 amino acids. CDR1 is SGDLS, CDR2 YYNGEE, per germline. The ends were cut back, 2 bases at V and 2 bases at J, with 11 bases in the middle. This CDR3 reads CASSVTGEPYEQYF. The CDR3 nucleotides read TGTGCCAGCAGCGTTACGGGGGAACCCTACGAGCAGTACTTC. Full variable domain (outside the CDR3, taken from reference TRBV9 and TRBJ2-7): DSGVTQTPKHLITATGQRVTLRCSPRSGDLSVYWYQQSLDQGLQFLIQYYNGEERAKGNILERFSAQQFPDLHSELNLSSLELGDSALYFCASSVTGEPYEQYFGPGTRLTVT.

The sample holds many counts of this clone. Other nucleotide sequences from this sample produce the same CDR3. V gene TRBV27 combines with J gene TRBJ2-1, with no clear D. Germline values: CDR1 MNHEY, CDR2 SMNVEV (reference sequence). This CDR3 has 14 residues. V dropped 1 base and J dropped 0 bases, with 4 bases sitting between them. The CDR3 coding sequence is TGTGCCAGCAGTTTATACGACTCCTACAATGAGCAGTTCTTC. Encoded protein: CASSLYDSYNEQFF.

The genes are TRBV14 and TRBJ2-3; 12 bases map to TRBD2. Germline CDR1 is SGHDN and CDR2 is FVKESK. This CDR3 comprises 16 residues. V lost 5 bases to trimming and J lost 4 bases; unmatched junction nucleotides: 7. The CDR3 reads CASSTRTSGIADTQYF. CDR3 DNA: TGTGCCAGCAGCACCCGGACTAGCGGGATTGCAGATACGCAGTATTTT.

Turning to this clone: Germline and junction disagree at one end, which may indicate a read error. J is TRBJ2-3 and V is TRBV19; 7 bases are shared with TRBD2. The CDR3 consists of 10 residues. From germline, CDR1 is LNHDA and CDR2 SQIVND (reference sequence). The CDR3 DNA reads TGTGCCATCGAATCGGGGGGAGGTAGTTTT. Encoded protein: CAIESGGGSF.

Only a few counts were recorded for this clone. The V call is TRBV27, the J call TRBJ1-6; D is possibly TRBD1 (5 bases). CDR3 size: 14 residues. Germline V gene data show CDR1 as MNHEY and CDR2 as SMNVEV (reference sequence). Trimming took off 3 bases at V and 6 bases at J, with 9 bases between the two ends. The CDR3 DNA sequence: TGTGCCAGCAGTTTCGGGGGTGCTAATTCACCCCTCCACTTT. Translating gives CASSFGGANSPLHF.

This chain links TRBV27 with TRBJ1-5; D gene unclear. V dropped 8 bases and J dropped 0 bases, with 8 bases sitting between them. Germline lookup yields CDR1 MNHEY and CDR2 SMNVEV (reference sequence). This CDR3 has 13 residues. CDR3 nucleotide sequence: TGTGCCAGCTCCGAAAATAGCAATCAGCCCCAGCATTTT. Protein sequence: CASSENSNQPQHF.

The chain has TRBV24-1 and TRBJ2-1, with a possible D match to TRBD1 (5 bases). The CDR3 is 14 residues long. Germline loops: CDR1 KGHDR, CDR2 SFDVKD. V shed 10 bases and J shed 3 bases, with 15 bases lying between them. CDR3 sequence: CATSTIRDYNEQFF. CDR3 DNA sequence: TGTGCCACGAGTACCATCAGGGACTACAATGAGCAGTTCTTC.

The chain joins TRBV7-9 to TRBJ2-1; 8 bases agree with TRBD1. V was clipped by 5 bases and J by 9 bases; unmatched bases: 9. The germline CDR1 and CDR2 sequences are SEHNR and FQNEAQ (reference sequence). The CDR3 runs to 14 residues. CDR3 coding DNA: TGTGCCAGCAGCCATCAGGACAGGGTAGGTGAGCAGTTCTTC. Translating gives CASSHQDRVGEQFF.

The chain joins TRBV5-6 to TRBJ2-7; tentatively, D is TRBD2 (5 bases). There are 16 residues in the CDR3. V was pared by 3 bases and J by 1 base, with 17 bases between. CDR1 is SGHDT and CDR2 is YYEEEE in the germline V gene. The CDR3 spells CASSSEDPSSSYEQYV. In DNA, the CDR3 is TGTGCCAGCAGCTCGGAGGACCCATCATCGTCCTACGAGCAGTACGTC.